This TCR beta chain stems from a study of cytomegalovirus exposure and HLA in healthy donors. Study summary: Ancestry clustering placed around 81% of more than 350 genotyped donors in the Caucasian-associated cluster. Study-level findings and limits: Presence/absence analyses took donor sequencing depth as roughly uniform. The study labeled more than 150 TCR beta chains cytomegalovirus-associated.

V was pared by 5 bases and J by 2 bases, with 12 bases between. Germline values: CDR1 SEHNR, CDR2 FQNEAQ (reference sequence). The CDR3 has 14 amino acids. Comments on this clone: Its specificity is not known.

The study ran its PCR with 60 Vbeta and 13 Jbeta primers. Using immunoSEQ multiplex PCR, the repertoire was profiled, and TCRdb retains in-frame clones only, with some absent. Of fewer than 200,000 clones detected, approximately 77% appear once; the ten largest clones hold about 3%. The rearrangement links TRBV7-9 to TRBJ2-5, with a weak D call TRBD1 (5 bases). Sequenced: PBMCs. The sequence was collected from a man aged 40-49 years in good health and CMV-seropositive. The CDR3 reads CASSLLTGQETQYF. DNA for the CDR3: TGTGCCAGCAGCCTATTAACAGGTCAAGAGACCCAGTACTTC.